This TCR beta chain was identified during a study of regulatory T cells in long-lasting Graves disease. Study-wide context: More than 5 years of antithyroid drugs with positive TSH receptor antibodies defined persistent Graves' disease. Study conclusions and caveats: Persistent disease exhibited a predilection for TRBV28, TRBJ1-2 and TRBJ2-5.

To make TCR beta libraries, researchers used iRepertoire HTBI primers and Arm-PCR of CDR3 regions. TCRdb re-called the multiplex PCR reads with MiXCR, one entry per CDR3 protein. Of under 450,000 distinct CDR3 sequences listed, roughly 24% are singletons. Time point in this sample: persistent/refractory GD, antithyroid drugs over 5 years with positive TRAb. Generation of the TCR library employed RNA extracted from PBMCs. The sample holds one count of this clonotype. What it recognizes is unknown. After removal of 5 bases from V and 0 bases from J, the junction contained 4 bases not matched to a gene. Germline assignment: CDR1 SGHTA and CDR2 FQGNSA. The CDR3 length is 14 residues.

This clonotype was obtained from a woman aged 40 to 55 with Graves disease. The chain uses TRBV7-2 and TRBJ2-7; 7 bases match TRBD1. This material consisted of peripheral blood mononuclear cells (PBMCs), taken when the disease was refractory, from a patient treated with antithyroid drugs. DNA for the CDR3: TGTGCCAGCAGCCCTAACAGGGGCTCCTACGAGCAGTACTTC. It yields the protein CASSPNRGSYEQYF.